A single T cell receptor (beta chain) is shown here with its context. Its cognate antigen is unknown. The data stem from a study of T cells in localized non-small cell lung cancer. Study observations and caveats: Higher adjacent-lung clonality was associated with shorter survival. In adjacent lung appeared a median around 56 of the top 100 tumor clones.

Germline CDR1 and CDR2: MNHEY and SVGAGI. This CDR3 is 15 amino acids long. V was cut by 0 bases and J by 5 bases, with 11 bases left in between. Here immunoSEQ multiplex PCR was the method, and the copy in TCRdb shows in-frame clones only, minus some. The sample has approximately 65,000 clones; roughly four fifths are singletons. Sequencing used PBMCs, obtained before any cancer treatment. This chain connects TRBV6-5 to TRBJ1-5; the D is unclear. This receptor was obtained from a man aged 40-75 years with stage II lung adenocarcinoma. Here the CDR3 DNA reads TGTGCCAGCAGTTACTCGAGTAGCCTGGATCAGCCCCAGCATTTT. Amino acids: CASSYSSSLDQPQHF.